This T cell receptor (beta chain) was observed in a study of blood T cell repertoires in COVID-19. Looking at the study overall: Acute-phase and convalescent COVID-19 samples originated in the United States, Italy and Spain.

In terms of age and location, participants ranged from about 18 to 100 years and lived in roughly 22 US areas. Assay used: immunoSEQ multiplex PCR; TCRdb lists only in-frame clones, some missing. The table has 400,000 to 550,000 clones, roughly 85% seen once. Germline CDR1 and CDR2: MNHEY and SVGAGI. V was shortened by 4 bases and J by 2 bases, with 13 bases between the two germline ends. CDR3 length: 15 residues. Sequences were obtained from PBMCs or T cells enriched from blood (not recorded which). The V gene is TRBV6-5, the J gene TRBJ2-3; a weak D match, TRBD2 (5 bases). This TCR came from a young woman with acute COVID-19. The CDR3 sequence is CASSSELASTDTQYF. DNA for the CDR3: TGTGCCAGCAGTTCCGAGCTAGCCTCCACAGATACGCAGTATTTT.